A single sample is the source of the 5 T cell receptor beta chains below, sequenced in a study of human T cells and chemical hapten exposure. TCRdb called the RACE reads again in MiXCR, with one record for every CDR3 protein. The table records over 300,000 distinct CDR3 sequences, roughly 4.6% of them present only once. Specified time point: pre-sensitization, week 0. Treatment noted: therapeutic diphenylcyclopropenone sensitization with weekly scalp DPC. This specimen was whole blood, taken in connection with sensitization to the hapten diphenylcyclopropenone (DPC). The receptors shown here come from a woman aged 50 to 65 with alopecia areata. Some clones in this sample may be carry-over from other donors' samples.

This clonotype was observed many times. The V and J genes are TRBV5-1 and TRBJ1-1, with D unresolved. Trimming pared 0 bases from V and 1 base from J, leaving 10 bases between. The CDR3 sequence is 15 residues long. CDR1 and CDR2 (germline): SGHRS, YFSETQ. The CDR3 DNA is TGCGCCAGCAGCTTGGAGCCCGGCGGGAACACTGAAGCTTTCTTT. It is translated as CASSLEPGGNTEAFF. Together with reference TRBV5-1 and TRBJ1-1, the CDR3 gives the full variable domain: KAGVTQTPRYLIKTRGQQVTLSCSPISGHRSVSWYQQTPGQGLQFLFEYFSETQRNKGNFPGRFSGRQFSNSRSEMNVSTLELGDSALYLCASSLEPGGNTEAFFGQGTRLTVV.

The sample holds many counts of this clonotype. CDR3 sequence (DNA): TGTGCCAGCTCCGATCGGGTGCACGAGCAGTACTTC. This gives the protein CASSDRVHEQYF. The J gene is TRBJ2-7, the V gene TRBV12-3 or TRBV12-4; D gene uncertain. The CDR3 has 12 amino acids. Trimming shortened V by 8 bases and J by 5 bases, and 13 bases separated the two germline ends.

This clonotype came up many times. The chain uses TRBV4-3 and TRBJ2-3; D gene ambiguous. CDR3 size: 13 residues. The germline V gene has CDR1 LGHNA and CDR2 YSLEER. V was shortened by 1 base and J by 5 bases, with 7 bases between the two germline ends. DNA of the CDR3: TGCGCCAGCAGCCAAGTGACCGGAGATACGCAGTATTTT. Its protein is CASSQVTGDTQYF.

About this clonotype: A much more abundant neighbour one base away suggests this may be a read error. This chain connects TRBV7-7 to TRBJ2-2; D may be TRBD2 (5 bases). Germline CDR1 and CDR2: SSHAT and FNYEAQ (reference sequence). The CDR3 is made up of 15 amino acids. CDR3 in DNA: TGTGCCAGCAGCCCCCGAGGGCCGAACACCGGGGAGCTGCTTTTT. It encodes CASSPRGPNTGELLF.

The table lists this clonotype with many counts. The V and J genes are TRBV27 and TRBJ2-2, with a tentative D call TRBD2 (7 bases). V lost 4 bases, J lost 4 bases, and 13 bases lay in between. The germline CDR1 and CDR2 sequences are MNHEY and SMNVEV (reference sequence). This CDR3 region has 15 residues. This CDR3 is CASSWQGGVTGELFF. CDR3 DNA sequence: TGTGCCAGCAGTTGGCAAGGGGGGGTCACCGGGGAGCTGTTTTTT.